This T cell receptor beta chain originates from a study of T cells in Graves' hyperthyroidism and ophthalmopathy. Germline-derived CDR1 and CDR2 are SGHTA and FQGNSA. This CDR3 has 14 amino acids. V lost 1 base and J 6 bases, leaving 10 bases between the germline ends. Comment on this clonotype: Its cognate antigen is unknown.

Study-level results: Researchers found most expanded thyroid clonotypes above 0.001 in blood as well.

The source material, RNA transcripts, was used to amplify TCR beta CDR3 regions. HTBI primers were the set used in a first-round RT-PCR of the TCR CDR3. Each CDR3 protein gets one entry after TCRdb re-called the multiplex PCR reads with MiXCR. The repertoire holds some 600,000 distinct CDR3 sequences, with just over 45% as singletons. The study enrolled patients aged 18 to 65 with newly diagnosed hyperthyroidism of under 2 months' duration. Uncontrolled infection, other autoimmune disease, pregnancy or lactation led to exclusion. Used for diagnoses were clinical symptoms, serum thyroxine and TRAb, thyroid ultrasound and orbital computed tomography.

The gene calls are TRBV7-2 and TRBJ1-5; D is uncertain. The source is a woman aged 18-30 years with Graves' hyperthyroidism. The sequencing sample was made of peripheral blood or thyroid tissue (not recorded which). This CDR3 reads CASSLVRPVQPQHF. CDR3 in DNA: TGTGCCAGCAGCTTAGTACGGCCCGTTCAGCCCCAGCATTTT. The full variable domain, rest sourced from reference TRBV7-2 and TRBJ1-5, is GAGVSQSPSNKVTEKGKDVELRCDPISGHTALYWYRQSLGQGLEFLIYFQGNSAPDKSGLPSDRFSAERTGGSVSTLTIQRTQQEDSAVYLCASSLVRPVQPQHFGDGTRLSIL.